This T cell receptor (beta chain) is drawn from a study of T-cell reconstitution after alpha-beta-depleted transplantation in children. This clonotype was seen only a few times. As it was prepared, the TCRbeta library received unique molecular identifiers. TCRdb re-analysed the PCR reads in MiXCR, keeping a single row per CDR3 protein. Here the sample spans 700,000 to 850,000 distinct CDR3 sequences, roughly 15% being singletons. Germline CDR1 is SEHNR and CDR2 is FQNEAQ (reference sequence). V lost 6 bases, J lost 5 bases, and 10 bases stayed unmatched. CDR3 length equals 15 residues. The chain recombines TRBV7-9 with TRBJ2-1; 7 bases align to TRBD1. This TCR derives from a male patient younger than 18 who had a stem cell transplant for acute lymphoblastic leukemia, so the T cells may come from the graft donor. The sample here was PBMCs, mostly from graft donor cells, taken 360 days after TCRalphabeta/CD19-depleted stem cell transplant. In DNA, the CDR3 is TGTGCCAGCAGTGGCCACCGGGACAGAAACAATGAGCAGTTCTTC. Amino acid sequence: CASSGHRDRNNEQFF. Based on the CDR3 plus reference TRBV7-9 and TRBJ2-1, the full variable domain is DTGVSQNPRHKITKRGQNVTFRCDPISEHNRLYWYRQTLGQGPEFLTYFQNEAQLEKSRLLSDRFSAERPKGSFSTLEIQRTEQGDSAMYLCASSGHRDRNNEQFFGPGTRLTVL.